The rows below give T cell receptor beta chains drawn from one sample of a study of cytomegalovirus exposure and HLA in healthy donors. TCRdb keeps only in-frame clones here, not all; method: immunoSEQ multiplex PCR. The data hold over 85,000 clones, with 69% observed a single time. The sample taken for sequencing was PBMCs. These TCRs come from a female donor in good health and CMV-seronegative. Both conserved end residues are part of each CDR3. The D gene is left open where the match is weak. Not every row has a clone size; where given, it reads once, few, many or a size class.

.	.	TRBV7-9	TRBJ1-2	TGTGCCAGCAGCCCTCGGGACACCGCTAACTATGGCTACACCTTC	CASSPRDTANYGYTF
TRBD2	.	TRBV6-5	TRBJ2-1	TGTGCCAGCAGGACTACTAGCGGGCTCTACAATGAGCAGTTCTTC	CASRTTSGLYNEQFF
.	few	TRBV19	TRBJ1-4	TGTGCCAGTAGTACAAGCGGCGGGGATGAAAAACTGTTTTTT	CASSTSGGDEKLFF
TRBD1	.	TRBV28	TRBJ1-2	TGTGCCAGCAGACGACGCCACCCCGGGACAGGGGGCTATGGCTACACCTTC	CASRRRHPGTGGYGYTF
.	.	TRBV5-1	TRBJ2-5	TGCGCCAGCAGCTTGGTTCAGGGGAAAGAGACCCAGTACTTC	CASSLVQGKETQYF
.	.	TRBV28	TRBJ1-2	TGTGCCAGCCATCCTACGAGCTATGGCTACACCTTC	CASHPTSYGYTF
.	.	TRBV14	TRBJ2-5	TGTGCCAGCAGCCCAAAGAGTGGGGCCAGGGGAGAGACCCAGTACTTC	CASSPKSGARGETQYF
TRBD1	.	TRBV29-1	TRBJ2-6	TGCAGCGTTGAAGCTCGAATTGCGGGCAGGGGGCTACCTGGGGCCAACGTCCTGACTTTC	CSVEARIAGRGLPGANVLTF
TRBD1	.	TRBV5-1	TRBJ2-3	TGCGCCAGCAGCTTGGACAGGGGTTGGGCAGATACGCAGTATTTT	CASSLDRGWADTQYF
.	.	TRBV27	TRBJ1-1	TGTGCCAGCAGTTTAAGTAACATGAACACTGAAGCTTTCTTT	CASSLSNMNTEAFF
.	.	TRBV30	TRBJ1-2	TGTGCCTGGAGGGACAGAGCCTATGGCTACACCTTC	CAWRDRAYGYTF
.	.	TRBV7-2	TRBJ1-1	TGTGCCAGCAGCTTAGAAGGGGACACTGAAGCTTTCTTT	CASSLEGDTEAFF
TRBD1	.	TRBV6-5	TRBJ1-2	TGTGCCAGGGGGACAGGCTATGGCTACACCTTC	CARGTGYGYTF
.	.	TRBV27	TRBJ2-3	TGTGCCAGCAGTTCCAGGGCCAGGGGCACAGATACGCAGTATTTT	CASSSRARGTDTQYF
.	once	TRBV19	TRBJ2-7	TGTGCCAGTAGTCCAGCGATGGCCTACGAGCAGTACTTC	CASSPAMAYEQYF
TRBD2	.	TRBV14	TRBJ2-1	TGTGCCAGCAGCTCCCTAGCGGGGGGCTCAGATGAGCAGTTCTTC	CASSSLAGGSDEQFF
TRBD1	.	TRBV27	TRBJ1-1	TGTGCCAGCAGTCTACAGGGGGTGAACACTGAAGCTTTCTTT	CASSLQGVNTEAFF
TRBD2	.	TRBV7-9	TRBJ2-5	TGTGCCAGCAGCTTTGGGACTACAGAGACCCAGTACTTC	CASSFGTTETQYF
TRBD1	.	TRBV6-5	TRBJ2-7	TGTGCCAGCATGGGGGACAGGGGACACGAGCAGTACTTC	CASMGDRGHEQYF
.	.	TRBV2	TRBJ1-2	TGTGCCAGCCAAACAGGGTTCTCTGGCTACACCTTC	CASQTGFSGYTF